Each of the 16 T cell receptor beta chains below was sequenced from the same sample in a study of siplizumab effects on memory and regulatory T cells. The assay was immunoSEQ multiplex PCR, and TCRdb's table has in-frame clones only and misses some. The sample lists about 64,000 clones, just over 95% occurring once. Sequenced: naive CD8+ T cells sorted from blood. The receptor source for this set is a human donor in good health.

The chain employs TRBV6-4 and TRBJ1-2, with 7 bases matching TRBD1. This CDR3 spans 15 amino acids. Germline lookup yields CDR1 MRHNA and CDR2 SNTAGT. Germline trimming cut 3 bases from V and 5 bases from J; bases unmatched to any gene: 9. The CDR3 loop is CASSERAGGEYGYTF. The DNA of the CDR3 is TGTGCCAGCAGTGAACGGGCAGGGGGTGAATATGGCTACACCTTC.

The V and J genes are TRBV19 and TRBJ2-5; D is unresolved. With 10 bases removed from V and 0 bases from J, the gap between germline ends came to 18 bases. The CDR3 is made up of 15 amino acids. CDR1 LNHDA and CDR2 SQIVND come from the germline V gene (reference sequence). The CDR3 coding sequence is TGTGCCACTTTGGGGAAGGAGCTCTACCAAGAGACCCAGTACTTC. It yields the protein CATLGKELYQETQYF.

The rearrangement joins TRBV9 to TRBJ1-2; 7 bases map to TRBD1. Germline V CDR1 and CDR2: SGDLS, YYNGEE. V was clipped by 7 bases and J by 1 base; unmatched bases: 4. This CDR3 is 13 amino acids long. The CDR3 loop reads CASRGQHNYGYTF. CDR3 in DNA: TGTGCCAGCCGGGGACAGCATAACTATGGCTACACCTTC.

J is TRBJ1-3 and V is TRBV9; D might be TRBD1 (5 bases). V was shortened by 0 bases and J by 0 bases, with 7 bases between the two germline ends. Germline V gives CDR1 SGDLS, CDR2 YYNGEE. The CDR3 length is 15 residues. CDR3 amino acids: CASSVDGGSGNTIYF. CDR3 DNA: TGTGCCAGCAGCGTAGATGGGGGCTCTGGAAACACCATATATTTT.

J is TRBJ2-3 and V is TRBV14; D may be TRBD1 or TRBD2 (5 bases each). The ends were cut back, 4 bases at V and 2 bases at J, with 7 bases in the middle. This CDR3 region has 13 residues. Germline V gives CDR1 SGHDN, CDR2 FVKESK. The CDR3 reads CASSLGDTDTQYF. DNA of the CDR3: TGTGCCAGCAGCCTGGGGGACACAGATACGCAGTATTTT.

This chain connects TRBV7-9 to TRBJ2-3, with D unclear. CDR3 length: 12 residues. Trimming removed 1 base from V and 6 bases from J, with 5 bases in between. CDR1 SEHNR and CDR2 FQNEAQ come from the germline V gene (reference sequence). The CDR3 sequence is CASSLDQDTQYF. DNA for the CDR3: TGTGCCAGCAGCTTAGACCAGGATACGCAGTATTTT.

V and J are TRBV7-9 and TRBJ2-3; no firm D call. CDR3 size: 12 residues. Germline loops: CDR1 SEHNR, CDR2 FQNEAQ (reference sequence). The ends were cut back, 5 bases at V and 6 bases at J, with 9 bases in the middle. The CDR3 loop reads CASSPPLDTQYF. The CDR3, as DNA: TGTGCCAGCAGCCCTCCGCTGGATACGCAGTATTTT. Looking up the rest from reference TRBV7-9 and TRBJ2-3 gives the full variable domain: DTGVSQNPRHKITKRGQNVTFRCDPISEHNRLYWYRQTLGQGPEFLTYFQNEAQLEKSRLLSDRFSAERPKGSFSTLEIQRTEQGDSAMYLCASSPPLDTQYFGPGTRLTVL.

This chain connects TRBV5-4 to TRBJ2-1, with D possibly being TRBD1 (5 bases). Germline V gene lookup returns CDR1 SGHNT and CDR2 YYREEE (reference sequence). This CDR3 is 11 amino acids long. Trimming took off 2 bases at V and 10 bases at J, with 7 bases between the two ends. The CDR3 sequence is CASSFDREQFF. In DNA form, the CDR3 reads TGTGCCAGCAGCTTTGACAGAGAGCAGTTCTTC. Filled out from reference TRBV5-4 and TRBJ2-1, the complete variable domain reads ETGVTQSPTHLIKTRGQQVTLRCSSQSGHNTVSWYQQALGQGPQFIFQYYREEENGRGNFPPRFSGLQFPNYSSELNVNALELDDSALYLCASSFDREQFFGPGTRLTVL.

The chain has TRBV7-8 and TRBJ2-3; D gene unclear. This CDR3 has 14 amino acids. The germline CDR1 and CDR2 sequences are SGHVS and FQNEAQ. CDR3 coding DNA: TGTGGTTCGCAACCTACAAGGATTGCCGATACGCAGTATTTT. Translating it yields CGSQPTRIADTQYF.

V and J are TRBV19 and TRBJ1-1, with a tentative D call TRBD1 (5 bases). The V and J ends lost 5 bases and 0 bases respectively, with 7 bases between them. The CDR3 is 13 residues long. Germline V gene lookup returns CDR1 LNHDA and CDR2 SQIVND (reference sequence). The chain's CDR3 is CASSGGLNTEAFF. The DNA of the CDR3 is TGTGCCAGTAGTGGGGGACTGAACACTGAAGCTTTCTTT.

This clone was observed a few times. The CDR3 nucleotides read TGTGCCAGCAGTTACTCGAACCAGGGAATTAGCGAGCAGTACTTC. This gives the protein CASSYSNQGISEQYF. The J gene is TRBJ2-7, the V gene TRBV6-5, with D possibly being TRBD1 (5 bases). V lost 0 bases and J 6 bases, leaving 15 bases between the germline ends. CDR1 MNHEY and CDR2 SVGAGI come from the germline V gene. The CDR3 has 15 amino acids.

The rearrangement joins TRBV7-9 to TRBJ1-5; weak D call: TRBD1 (5 bases). V lost 2 bases, J lost 7 bases, and 9 bases lay in between. This CDR3 region has 13 residues. Germline V gene data show CDR1 as SEHNR and CDR2 as FQNEAQ (reference sequence). In nucleotides, the CDR3 is TGTGCCAGCAGCTTAACAGAGGGGCAGCCCCAGCATTTT. Protein product: CASSLTEGQPQHF.

J is TRBJ1-6 and V is TRBV7-7; TRBD1 might be the D (5 bases). Germline loops: CDR1 SSHAT, CDR2 FNYEAQ (reference sequence). The CDR3 consists of 13 residues. Trimming pared 5 bases from V and 12 bases from J, leaving 14 bases between. CDR3 sequence (DNA): TGTGCCAGCAGCGAGACAATTGGGGGACCCCTCCACTTT. Translating it yields CASSETIGGPLHF.

The rearrangement uses TRBV7-6 and TRBJ2-7; weak D call: TRBD1 (5 bases). V lost 3 bases and J 2 bases, leaving 14 bases between the germline ends. Germline V lookup: CDR1 SGHVS, CDR2 FNYEAQ. This CDR3 spans 15 amino acids. CDR3 residues: CASSFNAGSTYEQYF. The CDR3 DNA is TGTGCCAGCAGCTTTAATGCAGGGTCCACCTACGAGCAGTACTTC. Full variable domain (outside the CDR3, taken from reference TRBV7-6 and TRBJ2-7): GAGVSQSPRYKVTKRGQDVALRCDPISGHVSLYWYRQALGQGPEFLTYFNYEAQQDKSGLPNDRFSAERPEGSISTLTIQRTEQRDSAMYRCASSFNAGSTYEQYFGPGTRLTVT.

The chain uses TRBV11-1 and TRBJ2-7; TRBD1 matches 11 bases. V lost 5 bases and J lost 2; bases outside the gene matches: 2. Germline assignment: CDR1 SGHAT and CDR2 FQDESV (reference sequence). CDR3 length: 14 amino acids. The CDR3: CASSPGQGAYEQYF. The CDR3 bases are TGTGCCAGCAGCCCGGGACAGGGGGCCTACGAGCAGTACTTC. The whole variable domain, filled in from reference TRBV11-1 and TRBJ2-7, reads EAEVAQSPRYKITEKSQAVAFWCDPISGHATLYWYRQILGQGPELLVQFQDESVVDDSQLPKDRFSAERLKGVDSTLKIQPAELGDSAMYLCASSPGQGAYEQYFGPGTRLTVT.

The V call is TRBV4-3, the J call TRBJ2-5; the D gene is possibly TRBD2 (7 bases). Germline V CDR1 and CDR2: LGHNA, YSLEER. V was pared by 4 bases and J by 3 bases, with 21 bases between. This CDR3 region has 17 residues. The CDR3: CASSPNWGGGLKETQYF. CDR3 coding DNA: TGCGCCAGCAGCCCGAACTGGGGCGGGGGCTTAAAAGAGACCCAGTACTTC.